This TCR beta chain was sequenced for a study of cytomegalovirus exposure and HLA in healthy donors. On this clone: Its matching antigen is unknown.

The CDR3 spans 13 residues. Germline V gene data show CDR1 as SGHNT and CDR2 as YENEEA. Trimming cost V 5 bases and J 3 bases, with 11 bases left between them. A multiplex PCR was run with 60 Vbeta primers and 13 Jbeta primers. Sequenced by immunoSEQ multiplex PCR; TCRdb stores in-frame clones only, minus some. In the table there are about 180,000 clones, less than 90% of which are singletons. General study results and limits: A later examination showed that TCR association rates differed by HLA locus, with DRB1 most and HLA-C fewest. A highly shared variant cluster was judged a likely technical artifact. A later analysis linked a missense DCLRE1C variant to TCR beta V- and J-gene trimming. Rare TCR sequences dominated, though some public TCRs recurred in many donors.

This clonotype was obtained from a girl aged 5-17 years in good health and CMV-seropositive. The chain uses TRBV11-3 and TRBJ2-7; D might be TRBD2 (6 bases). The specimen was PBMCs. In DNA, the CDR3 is TGTGCCAGCAGCAGGGACTTAAACTACGAGCAGTACTTC. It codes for CASSRDLNYEQYF.